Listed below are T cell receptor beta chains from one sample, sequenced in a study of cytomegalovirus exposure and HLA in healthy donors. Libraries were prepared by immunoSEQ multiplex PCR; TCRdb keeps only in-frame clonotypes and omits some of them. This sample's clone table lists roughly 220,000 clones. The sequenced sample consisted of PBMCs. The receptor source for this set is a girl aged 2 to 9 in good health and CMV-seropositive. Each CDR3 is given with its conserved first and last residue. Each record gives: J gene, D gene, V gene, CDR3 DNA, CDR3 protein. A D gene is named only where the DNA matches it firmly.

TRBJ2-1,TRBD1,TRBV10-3,TGTGCCATCAGTCCACAGGGGCTCGCAGCCTACAATGAGCAGTTCTTC,CAISPQGLAAYNEQFF
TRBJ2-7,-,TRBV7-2,TGTGCCAGCAGCCCGACCAGGATGCGCTACGAGCAGTACTTC,CASSPTRMRYEQYF
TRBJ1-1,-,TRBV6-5,TGTGCCGCGGGGGGGACACGGAACACTGAAGCTTTCTTT,CAAGGTRNTEAFF
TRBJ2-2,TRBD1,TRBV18,TGTGCCAGCTCACCCGCTCAGGGGGCACTGTACACCGGGGAGCTGTTTTTT,CASSPAQGALYTGELFF
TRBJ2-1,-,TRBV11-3,TGTGCCAGCAGCTTGAGGAGGGCAACGTACAATGAGCAGTTCTTC,CASSLRRATYNEQFF
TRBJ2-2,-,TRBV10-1,TGCGCCAGCAGTCGAATTCAGGGGACCGGGGAGCTGTTTTTT,CASSRIQGTGELFF
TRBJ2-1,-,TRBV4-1,TGCGCCAGCAGCCAAGATGGGGCAGGTTCCTACAATGAGCAGTTCTTC,CASSQDGAGSYNEQFF
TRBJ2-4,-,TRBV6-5,TGTGCCAGCAGTTACTTCCGGGGGGCCAAAAACGGCATTCAGTACTTC,CASSYFRGAKNGIQYF
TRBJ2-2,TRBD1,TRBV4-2,TGTGCCAGCAGCCGTTGGGGGACAGGGCTATTTAGTGAGGCCGGGGAGCTGTTTTTT,CASSRWGTGLFSEAGELFF
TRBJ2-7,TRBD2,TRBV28,TGTGCCAGCAGTCCCCCATCTAGCGGGAGCCACGAGCAGTACTTC,CASSPPSSGSHEQYF
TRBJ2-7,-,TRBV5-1,TGCGCCAGCAGCTTGGGTCCCCAGGGTACTACTAACGAGCAGTACTTC,CASSLGPQGTTNEQYF
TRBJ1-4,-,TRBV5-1,TGCGCCAGCAGCTCAACAGGGCTACGGGATGAAAAACTGTTTTTT,CASSSTGLRDEKLFF
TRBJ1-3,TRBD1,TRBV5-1,TGCGCCAGCAGTTACCAGGGACAGCTCGGAAACACCATATATTTT,CASSYQGQLGNTIYF
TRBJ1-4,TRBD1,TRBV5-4,TGTGCCAGCAGCTTTTCCGGGACAGGGGGAGAAAAACTGTTTTTT,CASSFSGTGGEKLFF
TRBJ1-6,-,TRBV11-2,TGTGCCAGCAGCTTTGGCGGTGCGAGGAATTCACCCCTCCACTTT,CASSFGGARNSPLHF
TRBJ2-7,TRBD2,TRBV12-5,TGTGCTAGTGGTTTGGGGTTAGCGGGAGGTCGCGAGCAGTACTTC,CASGLGLAGGREQYF
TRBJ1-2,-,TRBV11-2,TGTGCCAGCGGCGGTAACTATGGCTACACCTTC,CASGGNYGYTF
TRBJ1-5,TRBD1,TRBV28,TGTGCCAGCAGGGGGACAGGCGACCTTAGCAATCAGCCCCAGCATTTT,CASRGTGDLSNQPQHF
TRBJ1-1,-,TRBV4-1,TGCGCCAGCAGCCAAGTTCCCGATCAGGGCACTGAAGCTTTCTTT,CASSQVPDQGTEAFF
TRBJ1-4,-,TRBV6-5,TGTGCCAGCAGTTACTCGGGACTTGGGGAAAAACTGTTTTTT,CASSYSGLGEKLFF
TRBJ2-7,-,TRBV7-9,TGTGCCAGCAGCTTACAGGACTACGAGCAGTACTTC,CASSLQDYEQYF
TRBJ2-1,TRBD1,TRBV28,TGTGCCAGCAGTTTAGGGGGACAGGGCTACAATGAGCAGTTCTTC,CASSLGGQGYNEQFF
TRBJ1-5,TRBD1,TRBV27,TGTGCCAGCAGGACCGGGACAGGGGGTCCCAATCAGCCCCAGCATTTT,CASRTGTGGPNQPQHF
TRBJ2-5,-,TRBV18,TGTGCCAGCTCACCGCAGGGTGGGAAGACCCAGTACTTC,CASSPQGGKTQYF
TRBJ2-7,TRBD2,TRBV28,TGTGCCAGCAGTTTATATGCTAGCGGGGACACCTACGAGCAGTACTTC,CASSLYASGDTYEQYF
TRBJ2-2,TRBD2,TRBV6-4,TGTGCCAGCAGTGCGGGAGGGGCCACCGGGGAGCTGTTTTTT,CASSAGGATGELFF
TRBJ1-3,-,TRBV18,TGTGCCAGCTCACCGGGCCAGACGTACTCTGGAAACACCATATATTTT,CASSPGQTYSGNTIYF
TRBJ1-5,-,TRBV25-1,-,CASSSSGVGQPQHF
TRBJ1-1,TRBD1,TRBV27,TGTGCCAGCAGTTCGGGACAGCACACTGAAGCTTTCTTT,CASSSGQHTEAFF
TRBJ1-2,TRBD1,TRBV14,TGTGCCAGCAGCCAACCCGGGACAGGGGGTCGCTACACCTTC,CASSQPGTGGRYTF
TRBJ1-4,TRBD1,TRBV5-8,TGTGCCAGCAGCTGGGACAGGGGTAATGAAAAACTGTTTTTT,CASSWDRGNEKLFF
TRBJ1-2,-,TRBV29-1,TGCAGCGTTGGTCCGCCTGGCGGCTACACCTTC,CSVGPPGGYTF
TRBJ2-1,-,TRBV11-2,TGTGCCAGCAGCTTAGAGGTAGCCCTAGCAGACAATGAGCAGTTCTTC,CASSLEVALADNEQFF
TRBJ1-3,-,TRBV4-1,TGCGCCAGCAGCCAACCATCACGGACAGCCTCTGGAAACACCATATATTTT,CASSQPSRTASGNTIYF
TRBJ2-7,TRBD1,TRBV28,TGTGCCACCATCGAGACAGGGTCCTACGAGCAGTACTTC,CATIETGSYEQYF
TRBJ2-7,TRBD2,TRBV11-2,TGTGCCAGCAGCTTATCCTCCGGGGCGGGAGGGAGCGAGCAGTACTTC,CASSLSSGAGGSEQYF
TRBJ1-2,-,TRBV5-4,TGTGCCAGCAGCACAACCCCACCTGAAGCAGGCCACTATGGCTACACCTTC,CASSTTPPEAGHYGYTF
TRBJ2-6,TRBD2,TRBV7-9,TGTGCCAGCAGCTTAGTTCTGAGCGGGAGGGCCGCAGGGGCCAACGTCCTGACTTTC,CASSLVLSGRAAGANVLTF
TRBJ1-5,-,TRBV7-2,TGTGCCAGCAGTTTCGACAGGTCCAATCAGCCCCAGCATTTT,CASSFDRSNQPQHF
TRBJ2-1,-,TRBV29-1,TGCAGCGTGGCCAAACGCGCCGGGAGTCTCCTCAGCTCCTACAATGAGCAGTTCTTC,CSVAKRAGSLLSSYNEQFF
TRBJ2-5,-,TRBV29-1,TGCAGCGTTGAAGAGAGAGAGACCCAGTACTTC,CSVEERETQYF
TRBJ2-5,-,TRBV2,TGTGCCAGCGAAAACGGGGAGGCCTCCCAAGAGACCCAGTACTTC,CASENGEASQETQYF
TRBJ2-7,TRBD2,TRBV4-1,TGCGCCAGCAGCCAAGCGGGTAGCGGGTTCTCCTACGAGCAGTACTTC,CASSQAGSGFSYEQYF
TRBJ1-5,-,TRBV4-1,TGCGCCAGCAGCCAAGAAGTAGCCAGTAACAATCAGCCCCAGCATTTT,CASSQEVASNNQPQHF
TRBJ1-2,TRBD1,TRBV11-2,TGTGCCAGCAGCGAATTGGGACAGGACTATGGCTACACCTTC,CASSELGQDYGYTF
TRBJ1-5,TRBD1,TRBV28,TGTGCCAGCAGTGCTGTAGGACAGGGGATCTATGGCAATCAGCCCCAGCATTTT,CASSAVGQGIYGNQPQHF
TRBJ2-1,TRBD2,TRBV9,TGTGCCAGCAGCATCGGACTAGCGGAATACAATGAGCAGTTCTTC,CASSIGLAEYNEQFF
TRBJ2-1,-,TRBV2,TGTGCCAGCAGTGAATGGGCGAGCTCCTACAATGAGCAGTTCTTC,CASSEWASSYNEQFF
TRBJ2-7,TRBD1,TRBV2,TGTGCCAGCAAAGGACAGGGGCCATACGAGCAGTACTTC,CASKGQGPYEQYF
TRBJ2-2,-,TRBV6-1,TGTGCCAGCAGTGAAGGGATGTTCGGGAGTACCCACACCGGGGAGCTGTTTTTT,CASSEGMFGSTHTGELFF
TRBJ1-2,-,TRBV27,TGTGCCAGCAGTCGGAGCTCAGGGGTGCGGGGCTACACCTTC,CASSRSSGVRGYTF
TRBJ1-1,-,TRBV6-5,TGTGCCAGCAGTTACGAGGAGGGCACTGAAGCTTTCTTT,CASSYEEGTEAFF
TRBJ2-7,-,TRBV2,TGTGCCAGCGGGACCGGGACTCTCTACGAGCAGTACTTC,CASGTGTLYEQYF
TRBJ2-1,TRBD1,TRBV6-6,TGTGCCAGCAGTCTAGCAGGGGGCTACAATGAGCAGTTCTTC,CASSLAGGYNEQFF
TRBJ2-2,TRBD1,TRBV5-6,TGTGCCAGCAGCTTCCGATCCGGGACAGGGGGTACCGGGGAGCTGTTTTTT,CASSFRSGTGGTGELFF
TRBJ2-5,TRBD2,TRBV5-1,TGCGCCAGCAGCGGGGGACTAGCGGGGGGGCAAGAGACCCAGTACTTC,CASSGGLAGGQETQYF
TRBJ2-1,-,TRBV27,TGTGCCAGCAGAACCAGCTCCTACAATGAGCAGTTCTTC,CASRTSSYNEQFF
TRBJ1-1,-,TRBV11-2,TGTGCCAGCACAAAAGCCTCAACGACGGGGAACACTGAAGCTTTCTTT,CASTKASTTGNTEAFF